This TCR beta chain comes out of a study of cytomegalovirus exposure and HLA in healthy donors. Concerning this clone: Its target is not known.

Use of 60 Vbeta and 13 Jbeta primers characterized the PCR. Assay: immunoSEQ multiplex PCR; the TCRdb copy retains only in-frame clones and omits some. The sample has a few hundred thousand clones, around 79% seen once; the top ten hold around 0.2%. Study results and caveats: Immune exposure information available was restricted to CMV serostatus. In vitro assays verified that a few CMV-associated chains recognized CMV antigens specifically. The presence/absence work took it that sequencing depth was about the same across donors. Earlier results showed most TCR beta V segments being productive about 90% or about 30% of the time.

V gave up 0 bases and J gave up 5 bases, with 10 bases separating them. The germline gives CDR1 ENHRY, CDR2 SYGVKD. CDR3 length: 14 amino acids. This TCR came from a girl aged 2 to 9 in good health and CMV-seronegative. The V gene is TRBV10-3, the J gene TRBJ1-1; the D is unclear. Source material: PBMCs. The DNA of the CDR3 is TGTGCCATCAGTGAGTCTCCCTCGGAGACTGAAGCTTTCTTT. Its translation: CAISESPSETEAFF.